What follows describes a single T cell receptor (beta chain). Its antigen is unknown. Looked up from germline, CDR1 is SGDLS and CDR2 is YYNGEE. V shed 4 bases, J shed 7 bases, and the junction held 11 bases outside the gene matches. This CDR3 has 16 amino acids. The study ran its PCR with 60 Vbeta and 13 Jbeta primers. Profiling relied on immunoSEQ multiplex PCR, and the TCRdb table lists in-frame clones only, not all of them. In all, the sample yields around 58,000 clones. These data originate in a study of cytomegalovirus exposure and HLA in healthy donors. Study findings and constraints: Follow-up analysis found HLA locus-dependent TCR association rates, highest for DRB1 and lowest for HLA-C. Most subjects had HLA-A and HLA-B alleles reportedly predicted accurately by TCR beta sequences.

The TCR originated in a man aged 50 to 60 in good health and CMV-seropositive. Sequenced material: PBMCs. This chain connects TRBV9 to TRBJ1-6, with TRBD1 matching 7 bases. The CDR3, as DNA: TGTGCCAGCAGCCCTCGACAGGGAGGACTGAATTCACCCCTCCACTTT. It specifies CASSPRQGGLNSPLHF.